These T cell receptor beta chains were read from a single sample in a study of T cells after yellow fever vaccination. A single record per CDR3 protein comes from TCRdb applying MiXCR to the 5' RACE reads. The sample has 300,000 to 400,000 distinct CDR3 sequences, 8.7% seen once. The sequences come from PBMCs, collected on the day of the first yellow fever vaccination. These receptors all stem from a man aged 18 to 29 who received the YFV17D yellow fever vaccine. CDR3s include the opening cysteine and the closing phenylalanine or tryptophan. A D gene is named only where the DNA matches it firmly. Part of the rows lack a size; the others show once, few, many or a class for expanded clones.

v_call: TRBV20-1
j_call: TRBJ1-2
d_call: NA
clone_size: few
cdr3_aa: CSEGGDYGYTF
cdr3_nt: TGCAGTGAGGGGGGAGACTATGGCTACACCTTC

v_call: TRBV25-1
j_call: TRBJ2-7
d_call: NA
clone_size: NA
cdr3_aa: CASSEDNSYEQYF
cdr3_nt: TGTGCCAGCAGTGAAGACAACTCCTACGAGCAGTACTTC

v_call: TRBV10-3
j_call: TRBJ2-1
d_call: NA
clone_size: many
cdr3_aa: CAISDPRGPYNEQFF
cdr3_nt: TGTGCCATCAGTGACCCCAGGGGACCCTACAATGAGCAGTTCTTC

v_call: TRBV5-1
j_call: TRBJ2-3
d_call: TRBD2
clone_size: NA
cdr3_aa: CASSSGRTSGDTQYF
cdr3_nt: TGCGCCAGCAGTTCGGGAAGGACTAGTGGAGATACGCAGTATTTT

v_call: TRBV7-9
j_call: TRBJ2-7
d_call: NA
clone_size: few
cdr3_aa: CASSPQGIGEQYF
cdr3_nt: TGTGCCAGCAGCCCCCAGGGGATCGGCGAGCAGTACTTC

v_call: TRBV6-5
j_call: TRBJ2-7
d_call: NA
clone_size: NA
cdr3_aa: CASSYRLVAASSYEQYF
cdr3_nt: TGTGCCAGCAGTTACCGGTTGGTCGCGGCAAGCTCCTACGAGCAGTACTTC

v_call: TRBV9
j_call: TRBJ1-2
d_call: TRBD1
clone_size: NA
cdr3_aa: CASREGRQGGGYTF
cdr3_nt: TGTGCCAGCAGAGAAGGGCGACAGGGTGGCGGCTACACCTTC

v_call: TRBV6-4
j_call: TRBJ2-2
d_call: NA
clone_size: NA
cdr3_aa: CASSDSSGSANTGELFF
cdr3_nt: TGTGCCAGCAGTGACTCGTCGGGAAGCGCGAACACCGGGGAGCTGTTTTTT

v_call: TRBV20-1
j_call: TRBJ2-3
d_call: NA
clone_size: NA
cdr3_aa: CSAINPREADTQYF
cdr3_nt: TGCAGTGCCATTAATCCCAGGGAAGCAGATACGCAGTATTTT

v_call: TRBV15
j_call: TRBJ2-4
d_call: TRBD2
clone_size: many
cdr3_aa: CATSRDLLAGILAKNIQYF
cdr3_nt: TGTGCCACCAGCAGAGATCTACTAGCGGGGATCCTAGCCAAAAACATTCAGTACTTC

v_call: TRBV24-1
j_call: TRBJ2-2
d_call: NA
clone_size: many
cdr3_aa: CATSDHLNTGELFF
cdr3_nt: TGTGCCACCAGTGATCACCTGAACACCGGGGAGCTGTTTTTT

v_call: TRBV7-3
j_call: TRBJ2-1
d_call: NA
clone_size: few
cdr3_aa: CASSVRQHNEQFF
cdr3_nt: TGTGCCAGCAGCGTCCGACAGCACAATGAGCAGTTCTTC

v_call: TRBV3-1
j_call: TRBJ2-4
d_call: TRBD2
clone_size: many
cdr3_aa: CASSPETALAGELAKNIQYF
cdr3_nt: TGTGCCAGCAGCCCCGAAACGGCACTAGCGGGGGAGCTAGCCAAAAACATTCAGTACTTC

v_call: TRBV5-1
j_call: TRBJ2-4
d_call: TRBD1
clone_size: many
cdr3_aa: CASSETTGNGIQYF
cdr3_nt: TGCGCCAGCAGCGAAACGACAGGGAACGGGATTCAGTACTTC

v_call: TRBV15
j_call: TRBJ2-5
d_call: TRBD1
clone_size: NA
cdr3_aa: CTTSRGNRGQETQYF
cdr3_nt: TGTACCACCAGCAGAGGGAACAGGGGGCAAGAGACCCAGTACTTC

v_call: TRBV5-1
j_call: TRBJ2-2
d_call: NA
clone_size: few
cdr3_aa: CASSFQGSTGELFF
cdr3_nt: TGCGCCAGCAGCTTCCAGGGAAGCACCGGGGAGCTGTTTTTT